One sample yielded the 7 T cell receptor beta chains listed below, sequenced in a study of blood T cells in healthy people across ages. With a J-beta primer mix and a sample-barcoded 5' primer, a second PCR ran about 7 to 12 cycles. Via MiXCR, TCRdb re-called the 5' RACE reads, giving one row per CDR3 protein. This sample has roughly 650,000 distinct CDR3 sequences, with 32% found just once. The sequenced sample was blood. These receptor sequences come from a woman aged 80 or over in good health.

In this sample, this clonotype turned up many times. The V call is TRBV6-6, the J call TRBJ2-6; D uncertain. CDR3 length: 15 amino acids. V was shortened by 5 bases and J by 2 bases, with 10 bases between the two germline ends. Germline V CDR1 and CDR2: MNHNY, SVGAGI (reference sequence). The CDR3 DNA sequence: TGTGCCAGCAGTCCCTCCGGGCCTGGGGCCAACGTCCTGACTTTC. It codes for CASSPSGPGANVLTF.

This clonotype was detected ten times or more. The chain carries TRBV7-9 and TRBJ2-1, with 10 nucleotides matching TRBD2. CDR1 and CDR2 from the germline V gene are SEHNR and FQNEAQ (reference sequence). J lost 8 bases, V lost 5 bases, and 9 bases had no gene match. This CDR3 has 15 residues. CDR3 loop: CASSLSAGGQDEQFF. In DNA form, the CDR3 reads TGTGCCAGCAGCCTTTCAGCGGGGGGGCAGGATGAGCAGTTCTTC.

This clonotype showed up many times. The V gene is TRBV28, the J gene TRBJ2-7; no reliable D call. The CDR3 has 11 residues. Trimming shortened V by 6 bases and J by 3 bases, and 6 bases separated the two germline ends. Germline V gene sequence: CDR1 MDHEN, CDR2 SYDVKM. The CDR3 spells CASSFRYEQYF. The CDR3 coding sequence is TGTGCCAGCAGCTTCCGCTACGAGCAGTACTTC.

This clonotype has at least ten counts. The gene calls are TRBV10-3 and TRBJ2-5; D is undetermined. The CDR3 is made up of 13 amino acids. Germline V CDR1 and CDR2: ENHRY, SYGVKD. V lost 0 bases and J lost 5, with 7 bases in between. This chain's CDR3 is CAISESSLETQYF. CDR3 coding DNA: TGTGCCATCAGTGAGTCATCACTCGAGACCCAGTACTTC.

Concerning this clonotype itself: One base away lies a much larger clone, so this may be a sequencing read error. This chain uses TRBV27 with TRBJ2-1; perhaps TRBD1 as D (5 bases). CDR3 length equals 11 residues. The germline V gene encodes CDR1 MNHEY and CDR2 SMNVEV (reference sequence). CDR3 residues: CVSKQAGEQFF. Written as DNA, the CDR3 is TGTGTCAGCAAACAGGCCGGTGAGCAGTTCTTC.

This clonotype was picked up a small number of times. In DNA, the CDR3 is TGCGCCAGCAGCTCGGACTGGGCTCCGGGGACAGATACGCAGTATTTT. Translating gives CASSSDWAPGTDTQYF. V gene TRBV5-1 combines with J gene TRBJ2-3, with D possibly being TRBD2 (5 bases). There are 16 residues in the CDR3. Germline CDR1 reads SGHRS; CDR2 reads YFSETQ. Trimming removed 3 bases from V and 3 bases from J, with 17 bases in between.

The rearrangement links TRBV5-1 to TRBJ2-2, with TRBD1 matching over 7 bases. V lost 4 bases, J lost 5 bases, and 11 bases stayed unmatched. The germline V gene encodes CDR1 SGHRS and CDR2 YFSETQ. This CDR3 spans 16 amino acids. This chain's CDR3 is CASSETGTAATGELFF. In DNA form, the CDR3 reads TGCGCCAGCAGCGAGACCGGGACAGCAGCGACCGGGGAGCTGTTTTTT.